This T cell receptor (beta chain) was sequenced for a study of cytomegalovirus exposure and HLA in healthy donors. About the research overall: According to later analysis, the same platform produced the 120 validation and 666 first-cohort repertoires. Findings and limits, study-wide: The study designated fewer than 200 TCR beta chains cytomegalovirus-associated. The classifier, whose performance was assessed in both the original and validation cohorts, reportedly diagnosed cytomegalovirus status with high specificity and sensitivity. Most TCR sequences were seen very rarely across donors, but some public TCRs occurred in many.

CDR3 length: 15 amino acids. The V and J ends lost 6 bases and 5 bases, in that order; junction bases with no gene match: 10. Germline V gene data show CDR1 as SNHLY and CDR2 as FYNNEI. Assay: immunoSEQ multiplex PCR; the TCRdb copy retains only in-frame clones and omits some. The table has 150,000 to 200,000 clones, 75% to 90% seen once. For this clone: The antigen remains unidentified.

The rearrangement links TRBV2 to TRBJ1-1; 9 positions match TRBD1. The clonotype comes from a woman aged 18-29 years in good health and CMV-seronegative. The material sequenced was PBMCs. The CDR3 protein is CASSGGTGKGTEAFF. DNA for the CDR3: TGTGCCAGCAGCGGAGGGACAGGGAAGGGGACTGAAGCTTTCTTT.